The next 12 T cell receptor beta chains were all read from a single sample in a study of PD-1 blockade in classical Hodgkin lymphoma. Relapses following autologous stem cell transplantation were seen in all patients, with brentuximab vedotin exposure varying. Data came from immunoSEQ multiplex PCR; TCRdb stores just in-frame clones and leaves some out. The sample includes about 41,000 clones, approximately 80% of them seen just once. This sample comprised peripheral blood mononuclear cells (PBMCs), obtained at baseline. The receptors stem from a human donor with classical Hodgkin lymphoma.

The chain combines TRBV7-2 with TRBJ2-7, with 7 bases fitting TRBD2. Germline values: CDR1 SGHTA, CDR2 FQGNSA. V dropped 5 bases and J dropped 2; count of bases not matched to a gene: 6. The CDR3 spans 14 residues. The CDR3 nucleotides read TGTGCCAGCAGCGATGTGGGAGGGCCCTACGAGCAGTACTTC. Translating gives CASSDVGGPYEQYF.

The chain joins TRBV23-1 to TRBJ2-3; a possible D gene is TRBD1 (6 bases). TRBV23-1 is filed as an ORF, its function uncertain. Deletions cut 6 bases from V and 6 bases from J, with 16 bases between. The CDR3 runs 14 residues. The CDR3 sequence: CASSDRPLEDTQYF. The DNA for the CDR3 is TGCGCCAGCAGCGACAGGCCCTTGGAGGATACGCAGTATTTT.

The chain joins TRBV2 to TRBJ2-1, with a possible D match to TRBD2 (5 bases). The V and J ends lost 4 bases and 7 bases respectively, with 17 bases between them. This CDR3 is built from 15 residues. Germline V gene sequence: CDR1 SNHLY, CDR2 FYNNEI. DNA for the CDR3: TGTGCCAGCAGTGCGGGCGTCCTAGCTCCAAATGAGCAGTTCTTC. Its translation is CASSAGVLAPNEQFF.

This clone was detected only once. The rearrangement uses TRBV10-3 and TRBJ1-1; D is ambiguous. There are 12 residues in the CDR3. Trimming left V 9 bases short and J 4 bases short, with 12 bases between. The germline V gene has CDR1 ENHRY and CDR2 SYGVKD. The CDR3 DNA reads as TGTGCCATTGAGACGGAAGGCACTGAAGCTTTCTTT. Protein product: CAIETEGTEAFF.

The chain links TRBV6-5 to TRBJ2-7; tentative D call: TRBD2 (5 bases). The V gene lost 6 bases and the J gene lost 1 base, with 13 bases spanning the gap. Germline assignment: CDR1 MNHEY and CDR2 SVGAGI. The CDR3 contains 14 residues. The CDR3 nucleotides are TGTGCCAGCAGCTACACACCGGGATCCTACGAGCAGTACTTC. Its translation is CASSYTPGSYEQYF.

The rearrangement joins TRBV6-5 to TRBJ1-5; 9 bases line up with TRBD1. This CDR3 has 14 amino acids. In germline, CDR1 is MNHEY, CDR2 SVGAGI. V was clipped by 5 bases and J by 5 bases; unmatched bases: 4. The CDR3 sequence is CASSKGQGYQPQHF. Written as DNA, the CDR3 is TGTGCCAGCAGTAAGGGACAGGGATATCAGCCCCAGCATTTT.

This clone was found a few times. The genes are TRBV19 and TRBJ1-5; D is possibly TRBD1 (6 bases). The CDR3 is 14 residues long. The germline gives CDR1 LNHDA, CDR2 SQIVND (reference sequence). V dropped 2 bases and J dropped 7 bases, with 12 bases sitting between them. Here the CDR3 reads CASSINRANQPQHF. As DNA, the CDR3 is TGTGCCAGTAGTATAAACAGGGCCAACCAGCCCCAGCATTTT.

The rearrangement links TRBV30 to TRBJ2-2, with 7 nucleotides matching TRBD1. Germline loops: CDR1 GTSNPN, CDR2 SVGIG (reference sequence). CDR3 length: 15 residues. V was clipped by 5 bases and J by 4 bases; unmatched bases: 10. The DNA of the CDR3 is TGTGCCTGGGCCTCCGGGACAGATTTCACCGGGGAGCTGTTTTTT. Translation: CAWASGTDFTGELFF.

V usage is TRBV15 and J usage is TRBJ1-3; D is possibly TRBD1 (5 bases). This CDR3 spans 14 amino acids. Trimming stripped 8 bases from V and 8 bases from J, with 19 bases between. The germline V gene has CDR1 LNHNV and CDR2 YYDKDF (reference sequence). CDR3 in DNA: TGTGCCACCGGACCAAGAGGGACCTGGGACACCATATATTTT. This sequence encodes CATGPRGTWDTIYF. Combining the CDR3 with reference TRBV15 and TRBJ1-3 gives the whole variable domain DAMVIQNPRYQVTQFGKPVTLSCSQTLNHNVMYWYQQKSSQAPKLLFHYYDKDFNNEADTPDNFQSRRPNTSFCFLDIRSPGLGDTAMYLCATGPRGTWDTIYFGEGSWLTVV.

J is TRBJ1-2 and V is TRBV6-1, with D possibly matching TRBD1 (6 bases). V lost 2 bases and J 7 bases, leaving 14 bases between the germline ends. The CDR3 spans 14 residues. Per the germline V gene, CDR1 is MNHNS and CDR2 is SASEGT. CDR3 loop: CASSESQTGGGYTF. CDR3 nucleotide sequence: TGTGCCAGCAGTGAATCCCAGACAGGTGGTGGCTACACCTTC.

The chain combines TRBV5-1 with TRBJ1-4; D gene ambiguous. Germline V lookup: CDR1 SGHRS, CDR2 YFSETQ. Trimming cost V 2 bases and J 7 bases, with 15 bases left between them. The CDR3 sequence is 15 residues long. CDR3 in DNA: TGCGCCAGCAGCTTACGGGGTGAGAGTGTTGAAAAACTGTTTTTT. Its protein is CASSLRGESVEKLFF.

This clone came up a few times. This chain joins TRBV5-6 and TRBJ2-7; 8 bases match TRBD1. Germline V lookup: CDR1 SGHDT, CDR2 YYEEEE. The CDR3 covers 14 residues. Trimming at V came to 3 bases and at J to 4 bases, leaving 6 bases not matched to a gene. CDR3 DNA: TGTGCCAGCAGCTGGAACAGGGGGTCGTACGAGCAGTACTTC. It codes for CASSWNRGSYEQYF. The full variable domain, rest sourced from reference TRBV5-6 and TRBJ2-7, is DAGVTQSPTHLIKTRGQQVTLRCSPKSGHDTVSWYQQALGQGPQFIFQYYEEEERQRGNFPDRFSGHQFPNYSSELNVNALLLGDSALYLCASSWNRGSYEQYFGPGTRLTVT.